A selection of T cell receptor beta chains follows, all from one sample in a study of TIL therapy for anti-PD-1-resistant metastatic lung cancer. Using immunoSEQ multiplex PCR, the repertoire was profiled, and TCRdb retains in-frame clones only, with some absent. The table lists just over 20,000 clones, 78% of them singletons. This material consisted of blood, taken at baseline. These TCRs come from a person aged 25-79 years with non-small cell lung cancer. Both conserved end residues are part of each CDR3. Each record gives: J gene, V gene, clone size, D gene, CDR3 protein, CDR3 DNA. A D gene is named only where the DNA matches it firmly. Clone size is not always given. Where it is, it says once, few, many or a class for expanded clones.

>TRBJ1-6|TRBV11-3|-|-
CASSLKGGNSPLHF
TGTGCCAGCAGCTTAAAGGGGGGTAATTCACCCCTCCACTTT
>TRBJ1-6|TRBV7-2|-|-
CASTGPLVGSYNSPLHF
TGTGCCAGCACGGGACCGCTCGTGGGCTCCTATAATTCACCCCTCCACTTT
>TRBJ2-5|TRBV23-1|-|-
CASSQVEGQETQYF
TGCGCCAGCAGTCAAGTAGAGGGTCAAGAGACCCAGTACTTC
>TRBJ2-7|TRBV9|-|-
CASSARAGPMSYEQYF
TGTGCCAGCAGCGCGAGGGCAGGTCCGATGTCCTACGAGCAGTACTTC
>TRBJ2-1|TRBV19|-|-
CASNEGGAYNEQFF
TGTGCCAGTAATGAGGGGGGAGCCTACAATGAGCAGTTCTTC
>TRBJ1-4|TRBV19|-|TRBD1
CASSALRQGGEKLFF
TGTGCCAGTAGTGCCCTAAGACAGGGCGGAGAAAAACTGTTTTTT
>TRBJ2-7|TRBV29-1|-|-
CSVLGGGEQYF
TGCAGCGTTCTCGGGGGCGGAGAGCAGTACTTC
>TRBJ2-1|TRBV2|-|-
CASSEGTYNEQFF
TGTGCCAGCAGTGAAGGGACGTACAATGAGCAGTTCTTC
>TRBJ1-5|TRBV6-4|-|TRBD1
CASSEGTANQPQHF
TGTGCCAGCAGTGAAGGGACAGCGAATCAGCCCCAGCATTTT
>TRBJ2-7|TRBV2|few|TRBD2
CASIPTGTSGYEQYF
TGTGCCAGCATCCCAACCGGGACTAGCGGTTACGAGCAGTACTTC
>TRBJ2-7|TRBV4-1|-|TRBD1
CASSHVPGQGAYEQYF
TGCGCCAGCAGCCATGTCCCGGGACAGGGGGCTTACGAGCAGTACTTC
>TRBJ2-1|TRBV7-6|-|-
CASSQIQGNEQFF
TGTGCCAGCAGCCAGATCCAGGGGAATGAGCAGTTCTTC
>TRBJ1-5|TRBV28|-|-
CASSEEQGPQPQHF
TGTGCCAGCAGTGAGGAACAGGGCCCTCAGCCCCAGCATTTT
>TRBJ1-4|TRBV5-1|-|TRBD1
CASSLGTALNEKLFF
TGCGCCAGCAGCTTAGGGACAGCCCTTAATGAAAAACTGTTTTTT
>TRBJ2-7|TRBV19|-|-
CASRGTQQAYEQYF
TGTGCCAGTAGAGGCACCCAACAAGCCTACGAGCAGTACTTC
>TRBJ2-7|TRBV5-1|-|-
CASSLNPGTHEQYF
TGCGCCAGCAGCTTGAATCCAGGGACCCACGAGCAGTACTTC
>TRBJ2-5|TRBV16|-|-
CASSQSGGPGQETQYF
TGTGCCAGCAGCCAATCGGGGGGCCCTGGGCAAGAGACCCAGTACTTC
>TRBJ2-2|TRBV5-6|-|-
CASSLTGPNTGELFF
TGTGCCAGCAGCTTGACGGGACCCAACACCGGGGAGCTGTTTTTT
>TRBJ1-6|TRBV25-1|-|-
CASSEKGNSPLHF
TGTGCCAGCAGTGAAAAGGGTAATTCACCCCTCCACTTT
>TRBJ2-2|TRBV19|few|TRBD2
CASSLGLAIGELFF
TGTGCCAGTAGCCTGGGACTAGCAATCGGGGAGCTGTTTTTT
>TRBJ2-2|TRBV7-2|-|-
CASSPDGILTGELFF
TGTGCCAGCAGCCCGGACGGAATACTCACCGGGGAGCTGTTTTTT
>TRBJ1-2|TRBV30|-|-
CAWIGKTKAHYGYTF
TGTGCCTGGATAGGGAAGACAAAAGCACACTATGGCTACACCTTC
>TRBJ1-2|TRBV28|-|-
CAGKGGGPLSGYTF
TGTGCCGGTAAAGGTGGGGGGCCCCTTTCGGGCTACACCTTC
>TRBJ2-1|TRBV2|-|TRBD2
CASSESLAGNNEQFF
TGTGCCAGCAGTGAATCCCTAGCGGGAAACAATGAGCAGTTCTTC
>TRBJ2-7|TRBV19|-|-
CASSQQRSSYEQYF
TGTGCCAGTAGCCAGCAAAGGAGCTCCTACGAGCAGTACTTC
>TRBJ2-5|TRBV7-6|-|-
CASSLPGGTQYF
TGTGCCAGCAGTCTTCCCGGGGGGACCCAGTACTTC
>TRBJ2-7|TRBV5-1|-|TRBD2
CASSSGTSGRVSYEQYF
TGCGCCAGCAGCTCGGGGACTAGCGGGAGGGTAAGCTACGAGCAGTACTTC
>TRBJ2-5|TRBV7-2|-|-
CASSFGGAEETQYF
TGTGCCAGCAGCTTTGGGGGGGCCGAGGAGACCCAGTACTTC
>TRBJ1-4|TRBV14|-|-
CASSQDLRGFGEKLFF
TGTGCCAGCAGCCAAGATCTTCGAGGGTTTGGTGAAAAACTGTTTTTT
>TRBJ2-1|TRBV5-8|-|TRBD2
CASSFGTSGSDEQFF
TGTGCCAGCAGCTTCGGGACTAGCGGGAGCGATGAGCAGTTCTTC
>TRBJ2-5|TRBV7-3|-|-
CASSPAGTQYF
TGTGCCAGCAGCCCAGCGGGGACCCAGTACTTC
>TRBJ2-2|TRBV7-9|once|TRBD1
CASSSQAGGTGELFF
TGTGCCAGCAGCTCCCAGGCAGGGGGCACCGGGGAGCTGTTTTTT
>TRBJ2-3|TRBV7-9|once|TRBD1
CASSPPYGTGFTDTQYF
TGTGCCAGCAGCCCACCTTACGGGACAGGGTTCACAGATACGCAGTATTTT
>TRBJ1-6|TRBV18|-|TRBD1
CASSPGQGENSPLHF
TGTGCCAGCTCACCGGGACAGGGTGAAAATTCACCCCTCCACTTT
>TRBJ2-1|TRBV6-5|-|-
CASSYTLSTYNEQFF
TGTGCCAGCAGTTACACACTCAGCACCTACAATGAGCAGTTCTTC